The TCR beta chain described here comes from a study of cytomegalovirus exposure and HLA in healthy donors (dated by TCRdb to about 2017). A note on the overall study: According to an earlier analysis of 550 to 700 of the donors, roughly 180 million T cells yielded 90 million to 130 million unique TCR beta sequences and about 300 Gb of sequence data. A later genetic analysis took genome-wide SNP genotypes for 398 of the 666 donors and used that subset as a discovery cohort. The study used immunosequencing to profile the T cell repertoires of approximately 630 subjects and linked those repertoires to cytomegalovirus serostatus. Class I and class II HLA loci were covered by the typing at four-digit resolution. Every repertoire in the discovery cohort had been generated on one and the same sequencing platform. An earlier analysis of 450 to 750 of the donors used high-throughput TCR beta sequencing to judge whether each TCR beta V gene segment behaved as functional or pseudogenic. About 310 gigabases of sequencing data and roughly 90 million unique TCR sequences were included in an early release covering roughly 600 HLA-typed donors. The genetic ancestry cluster associated with self-reported Caucasian donors included about four fifths of the approximately 430 genotyped donors. To predict cytomegalovirus infection status, the study brought together high-throughput TCR immunosequencing, statistical association of individual TCRs with disease status, and machine learning. Donor age, sex, ethnicity and CMV serostatus were compiled together with the repertoire data. Besides the first cohort of roughly 640 subjects, a separate validation cohort made up of over a hundred different subjects was used. A later analysis re-analyzed previously published TCR beta repertoires from several hundred donors and added high-resolution HLA genotyping to study TCR occurrence patterns. Because of strong linkage in the cohort, roughly five DR-DQ haplotypes were treated as single units for association and clustering. Rather than using new phenotypic data, the later analysis identified candidate immune exposures from TCR beta sequences and from how often those sequences occurred across donors. Among a few hundred genotyped donors of the cohort, an average of around 240,000 unique TCR beta nucleotide sequences were sequenced per donor, around 20% of them non-productive. The study aimed to test whether cataloging public T cell receptors could reveal signatures of past pathogen exposure. The number of typed donors differed by locus: roughly 629-640 for A, B, C, DRB1 and DQB1; 522 for DQA1; some 590 for DPA1; and roughly 490 for DPB1.

The library relied on the immunoSEQ multiplex PCR assay. The multiplex PCR relied on a mix of 60 forward primers for TCR Vbeta segments and 13 reverse primers for TCR Jbeta segments. The CDR3 region of rearranged TCR beta genes was amplified from genomic DNA by a multiplex PCR assay. On the Illumina HiSeq System, the amplified TCR beta libraries were sequenced as 87-base-pair reads. As for the original processing: A later analysis tallied about 77 million unique TCR beta chains across the 700 or so repertoires, and approximately 12 million of those chains were shared by two or more donors. Raw reads were error-corrected and collapsed into unique sequences with a nearest-neighbor algorithm that merged closely related sequences to remove PCR and sequencing errors. V, D and J gene segments were assigned by aligning CDR3 sequences to IMGT reference sequences. For a sequence to be retained, a match of at least six nucleotides was required to both a V gene segment and a J gene segment. Rearrangements were called productive when the CDR3 lacked stop codons and stayed in frame with V and J; all others were non-productive. Following IMGT convention, CDR3 was defined as the stretch from the second conserved V-encoded cysteine to the conserved J-encoded phenylalanine. In an earlier analysis of approximately 590 of the donors, sequences lacking an unambiguous match to a single V gene segment were excluded. In an earlier analysis of approximately 550 of the donors, V segments were called functional above 56.7% productive rearrangements and were called segregating when the between-donor standard deviation exceeded 5%. A statistical classification framework was built to diagnose cytomegalovirus status from the catalog of TCR beta chain sequences. V and J gene assignment, in a later analysis, came from comparing TCR nucleotide sequences with IMGT/GENE-DB human TR gene sequences. Using the TCRdist pipeline, a later analysis assigned CDR3 sequences along with most-parsimonious VDJ recombination scenarios. In a later analysis, each TCR beta chain was defined by its CDR3 amino acid sequence together with its V-gene family, and reads without a unique V-gene family were excluded. As a way to deal with suspected cross-contamination and a sequencing artifact, a later analysis dropped roughly 620 nucleotide sequences that were highly shared and had low generation probability. For each public chain, a later analysis derived a clonal expansion index from normalized ranks of inferred template counts within each repertoire. A later analysis computed generation probabilities with a VDJ recombination model fitted to out-of-frame rearrangements, and checked the results against IGoR. In a later analysis, TCR-TCR, TCR-HLA and TCR-CMV co-occurrence was scored with hypergeometric tests, and a repertoire-size bias correction was applied to TCR pairs. To estimate false discovery rates, a later analysis permuted the HLA or CMV assignments 20 times. A later analysis grouped co-occurring TCRs with DBSCAN, adding TCRdist sequence similarity when clustering within HLA-allele-positive subsets. Co-occurrence clustering excluded repertoires with fewer than 30,000 or more than 120,000 public chains, plus five with anomalous nucleotide sharing. The source is immuneACCESS, and TCRdb retained only in-frame sequences with V and J called. Part of the clones is not carried over; for the studies checked, unresolved V genes explain less than half of this, and the remainder is unexplained. Clone size and the V and J calls come from that table; the DNA yielded D and trimming. This sample has approximately 100,000 clones in its table, and 65% to 85% of those were observed once. Approximately 4% of the sample is held by the ten biggest clonotypes.

Study-level results and caveats: According to a later analysis, parvovirus B19, influenza, CMV and Epstein-Barr virus appeared linked to several top co-occurrence clusters. In a later genetic analysis, fewer N-insertions in productive TCRs were reported among donors in an Asian-associated ancestry cluster than the roughly 710-donor mean. The only immune exposure information available for the cohort was CMV serostatus. Because HLA typing was missing for some donors at each locus, association tests included only the typed subset. Some 15 rarely observed V segments, including chromosome 9 orphons, were excluded from the earlier analysis of about 610 of the donors because counts were too low. Most TCR sequences were seen in very few donors, while some public TCRs were found in many individuals. The presence/absence analyses assumed that sequencing depth was roughly uniform across donors, and that assumption may not be true. The sequencing pipeline was judged likely to have produced a cluster of highly shared sequence variants as a technical artifact. Assigning TCR associations to individual alleles was difficult when HLA alleles, especially DR and DQ, strongly co-occurred. Linkage disequilibrium might explain the correlated functional status among segregating V segments, but an unknown experimental factor could not be excluded. In a later analysis, most CMV-associated TCR beta chains were found to appear HLA-restricted, with HLA associations seemingly driven largely by CMV exposure. At a false discovery rate of 0.05, a later analysis linked under 20,000 TCR beta sequences to specific HLA alleles. A further reported finding was that TCR beta sequences accurately predicted the HLA-A and HLA-B alleles for most subjects in the first cohort. A later genetic analysis associated a missense DCLRE1C variant with V-gene and J-gene trimming of TCR beta chains, and an independent cohort replicated the association. The cohort was sequenced for TCR beta chains only, and without alpha or paired-chain data the features that could be detected were limited. Compared with equally common non-associated chains, HLA-associated TCR beta chains in a later analysis were more clonally expanded and had lower generation probabilities. According to a later analysis, TCR association rates differed among HLA loci, with DRB1 alleles showing the most associated TCRs and HLA-C alleles showing the fewest. In the study, some 180 TCR beta chains were listed as associated with cytomegalovirus. In an earlier analysis of fewer than 700 of the donors, most TCR beta V segments appeared in productive rearrangements about 87% or about 30% of the time, broadly matching IMGT annotations. It was suggested by the authors that the approach could potentially be generalized to other disease states and immunological phenotypes. A few of the identified cytomegalovirus-associated TCR beta chains were confirmed in vitro to be specific for cytomegalovirus antigens. In both the original and validation cohorts, the classifier was reported to diagnose cytomegalovirus status with high specificity and sensitivity.

In the case of this clone: Its cognate antigen has yet to be identified. Base quality data are lacking; no much larger clone is found one base away.

In total, roughly 670 healthy bone marrow donors made up the cohort. All cohort members were sampled while nominally healthy, although unrecorded immune exposures were likely present. The donor was CMV seropositive and was included in the group of around 300 seropositive cohort members. Every donor gave a peripheral blood sample, and the peripheral blood mononuclear cells from that sample were used for TCR beta sequencing. Genomic DNA was extracted from the blood cell samples with the Qiagen DNeasy Blood Extraction Kit. The sequence derives from a man aged 45-60 years in good health and CMV-seropositive. Sequenced sample: PBMCs.

The DNA is TGTGCCAGCAGAACAACCTACAATGAGCAGTTCTTC. Its protein is CASRTTYNEQFF. The chain employs TRBV28 and TRBJ2-1; the D gene remains uncertain. V loses 6 bases, J loses 2 bases, and the germline ends lie 5 bases apart. Reading from cysteine to phenylalanine, the CDR3 counts 12 amino acids. The only DNA kept is the CDR3, 36 bases in frame from the first base. Reading the germline V gene gives CDR1 MDHEN and CDR2 SYDVKM.